This TCR beta chain was retrieved from a study of identifying expanded T cells in peripheral blood. The method was immunoSEQ multiplex PCR; TCRdb's version includes in-frame clones alone and lacks a portion of them. The sample holds tens of thousands of clones; over 80% are singletons and the top ten take over 15%. This TCR came from a person aged 18-69 years in good health. The sequencing input was blood.

CDR3 DNA sequence: TGTGCCAGCAGTTTACGAGGGGGAAACTATGGCTACACCTTC. As protein: CASSLRGGNYGYTF. This chain connects TRBV27 to TRBJ1-2, with a possible D match to TRBD1 (6 bases). The CDR3 consists of 14 residues. The ends were cut back, 2 bases at V and 2 bases at J, with 9 bases in the middle. The germline gives CDR1 MNHEY, CDR2 SMNVEV (reference sequence).